The rows below give T cell receptor beta chains drawn from one sample of a study of shared clonotypes between healthy human individuals. Clones were sequenced by immunoSEQ multiplex PCR, and TCRdb holds only the in-frame ones, with some missing. The data contain about 1 million clones, around 76% of them singletons. Sequenced sample: memory CD4+ T cells sorted from blood. The source of these receptors is a man between 18 and 35 years old in good health. CDR3s include the opening cysteine and the closing phenylalanine or tryptophan. A D gene is named only where the DNA matches it firmly. Clone sizes are given selectively: once, few, many, or a class where the clone is expanded.

j_gene: TRBJ2-3
abundance: .
d_gene: TRBD2
v_gene: TRBV9
CDR3aa: CASSFSGTVPDTQYF
CDR3nt: TGTGCCAGCAGCTTTAGCGGGACCGTTCCAGATACGCAGTATTTT

j_gene: TRBJ2-1
abundance: .
d_gene: TRBD2
v_gene: TRBV9
CDR3aa: CASSNEGLTSYNEQFF
CDR3nt: TGTGCCAGCAGCAACGAGGGACTAACCTCCTACAATGAGCAGTTCTTC

j_gene: TRBJ2-2
abundance: once
d_gene: .
v_gene: TRBV6-6
CDR3aa: CASSYSGPGAGELFF
CDR3nt: TGTGCCAGCAGTTACTCGGGTCCGGGCGCCGGGGAGCTGTTTTTT

j_gene: TRBJ2-2
abundance: .
d_gene: .
v_gene: TRBV7-6
CDR3aa: CASSAGKGLANTGELFF
CDR3nt: TGTGCCAGCAGCGCTGGGAAGGGCCTCGCGAACACCGGGGAGCTGTTTTTT

j_gene: TRBJ2-6
abundance: .
d_gene: .
v_gene: TRBV6-4
CDR3aa: CASSEFLGANVLTF
CDR3nt: TGTGCCAGCAGTGAATTTTTAGGGGCCAACGTCCTGACTTTC

j_gene: TRBJ1-5
abundance: .
d_gene: TRBD1
v_gene: TRBV7-8
CDR3aa: CASSLGTGSNQPQHF
CDR3nt: TGTGCCAGCAGCTTAGGGACAGGGAGCAATCAGCCCCAGCATTTT

j_gene: TRBJ2-7
abundance: .
d_gene: TRBD1
v_gene: TRBV19
CDR3aa: CASREDRAHEQYF
CDR3nt: TGTGCCAGTAGGGAAGACAGGGCCCACGAGCAGTACTTC

j_gene: TRBJ2-2
abundance: .
d_gene: .
v_gene: TRBV10-1
CDR3aa: CASSEGRGLAGELFF
CDR3nt: TGCGCCAGCAGTGAGGGCCGGGGGCTAGCCGGGGAGCTGTTTTTT

j_gene: TRBJ2-7
abundance: .
d_gene: TRBD2
v_gene: TRBV10-3
CDR3aa: CAISESGGPYEQYF
CDR3nt: TGTGCCATCAGTGAGTCGGGAGGGCCCTACGAGCAGTACTTC

j_gene: TRBJ2-1
abundance: .
d_gene: .
v_gene: TRBV21-1
CDR3aa: CASSIEAGGLGNEQFF
CDR3nt: TGTGCCAGCAGCATCGAAGCGGGAGGGCTAGGAAATGAGCAGTTCTTC

j_gene: TRBJ1-1
abundance: .
d_gene: TRBD1
v_gene: TRBV7-9
CDR3aa: CASSLAGRTGTGVTEAFF
CDR3nt: TGTGCCAGCAGCTTAGCAGGGAGAACCGGGACAGGGGTTACTGAAGCTTTCTTT

j_gene: TRBJ1-6
abundance: .
d_gene: .
v_gene: TRBV5-1
CDR3aa: CASSLAGANSPLHF
CDR3nt: TGCGCCAGCAGCTTGGCGGGGGCGAATTCACCCCTCCACTTT

j_gene: TRBJ2-5
abundance: .
d_gene: TRBD2
v_gene: TRBV7-2
CDR3aa: CASSLAGTSGQETQYF
CDR3nt: TGTGCCAGCAGCTTAGCGGGGACTAGCGGCCAAGAGACCCAGTACTTC

j_gene: TRBJ2-2
abundance: .
d_gene: TRBD2
v_gene: TRBV18
CDR3aa: CASSPGTSGSGGELFF
CDR3nt: TGTGCCAGCTCACCTGGGACTAGCGGTTCGGGCGGGGAGCTGTTTTTT

j_gene: TRBJ1-1
abundance: .
d_gene: .
v_gene: TRBV30
CDR3aa: CAWSVGQGRGLNTEAFF
CDR3nt: TGTGCCTGGAGTGTTGGGCAGGGAAGGGGGTTGAACACTGAAGCTTTCTTT

j_gene: TRBJ2-5
abundance: .
d_gene: .
v_gene: TRBV13
CDR3aa: CASSLGRKYQETQYF
CDR3nt: TGTGCCAGCAGCTTAGGCCGGAAATACCAAGAGACCCAGTACTTC

j_gene: TRBJ2-3
abundance: .
d_gene: .
v_gene: TRBV28
CDR3aa: CASSPDGTGTDTQYF
CDR3nt: TGTGCCAGCAGCCCTGATGGCACCGGCACAGATACGCAGTATTTT

j_gene: TRBJ2-5
abundance: .
d_gene: TRBD2
v_gene: TRBV7-9
CDR3aa: CASSGSGIREETQYF
CDR3nt: TGTGCCAGCAGCGGAAGCGGGATAAGGGAAGAGACCCAGTACTTC

j_gene: TRBJ2-3
abundance: once
d_gene: .
v_gene: TRBV25-1
CDR3aa: CASSEGGNTDTQYF
CDR3nt: TGTGCCAGCAGTGAGGGCGGGAACACAGATACGCAGTATTTT

j_gene: TRBJ2-1
abundance: .
d_gene: TRBD2
v_gene: TRBV5-4
CDR3aa: CASSVTSGGYNEQFF
CDR3nt: TGTGCCAGCAGCGTGACTAGCGGGGGCTACAATGAGCAGTTCTTC

j_gene: TRBJ2-7
abundance: .
d_gene: .
v_gene: TRBV7-2
CDR3aa: CASSFKGAYEQYF
CDR3nt: TGTGCCAGCAGCTTCAAGGGAGCCTACGAGCAGTACTTC

j_gene: TRBJ1-2
abundance: .
d_gene: TRBD1
v_gene: TRBV5-1
CDR3aa: CASSFRTGDLNGYTF
CDR3nt: TGCGCCAGCAGCTTTCGGACAGGGGACCTAAATGGCTACACCTTC

j_gene: TRBJ2-1
abundance: .
d_gene: TRBD1
v_gene: TRBV19
CDR3aa: CASSPGALDRGGNEQFF
CDR3nt: TGTGCCAGTAGTCCAGGAGCTTTGGACAGGGGAGGGAATGAGCAGTTCTTC

j_gene: TRBJ2-7
abundance: .
d_gene: .
v_gene: TRBV2
CDR3aa: CASSEAQRELAEQYF
CDR3nt: TGTGCCAGCAGTGAAGCGCAACGGGAGTTAGCCGAGCAGTACTTC

j_gene: TRBJ1-6
abundance: .
d_gene: .
v_gene: TRBV7-2
CDR3aa: CASSPLTNSPLHF
CDR3nt: TGTGCCAGCAGCCCCCTTACGAATTCACCCCTCCACTTT